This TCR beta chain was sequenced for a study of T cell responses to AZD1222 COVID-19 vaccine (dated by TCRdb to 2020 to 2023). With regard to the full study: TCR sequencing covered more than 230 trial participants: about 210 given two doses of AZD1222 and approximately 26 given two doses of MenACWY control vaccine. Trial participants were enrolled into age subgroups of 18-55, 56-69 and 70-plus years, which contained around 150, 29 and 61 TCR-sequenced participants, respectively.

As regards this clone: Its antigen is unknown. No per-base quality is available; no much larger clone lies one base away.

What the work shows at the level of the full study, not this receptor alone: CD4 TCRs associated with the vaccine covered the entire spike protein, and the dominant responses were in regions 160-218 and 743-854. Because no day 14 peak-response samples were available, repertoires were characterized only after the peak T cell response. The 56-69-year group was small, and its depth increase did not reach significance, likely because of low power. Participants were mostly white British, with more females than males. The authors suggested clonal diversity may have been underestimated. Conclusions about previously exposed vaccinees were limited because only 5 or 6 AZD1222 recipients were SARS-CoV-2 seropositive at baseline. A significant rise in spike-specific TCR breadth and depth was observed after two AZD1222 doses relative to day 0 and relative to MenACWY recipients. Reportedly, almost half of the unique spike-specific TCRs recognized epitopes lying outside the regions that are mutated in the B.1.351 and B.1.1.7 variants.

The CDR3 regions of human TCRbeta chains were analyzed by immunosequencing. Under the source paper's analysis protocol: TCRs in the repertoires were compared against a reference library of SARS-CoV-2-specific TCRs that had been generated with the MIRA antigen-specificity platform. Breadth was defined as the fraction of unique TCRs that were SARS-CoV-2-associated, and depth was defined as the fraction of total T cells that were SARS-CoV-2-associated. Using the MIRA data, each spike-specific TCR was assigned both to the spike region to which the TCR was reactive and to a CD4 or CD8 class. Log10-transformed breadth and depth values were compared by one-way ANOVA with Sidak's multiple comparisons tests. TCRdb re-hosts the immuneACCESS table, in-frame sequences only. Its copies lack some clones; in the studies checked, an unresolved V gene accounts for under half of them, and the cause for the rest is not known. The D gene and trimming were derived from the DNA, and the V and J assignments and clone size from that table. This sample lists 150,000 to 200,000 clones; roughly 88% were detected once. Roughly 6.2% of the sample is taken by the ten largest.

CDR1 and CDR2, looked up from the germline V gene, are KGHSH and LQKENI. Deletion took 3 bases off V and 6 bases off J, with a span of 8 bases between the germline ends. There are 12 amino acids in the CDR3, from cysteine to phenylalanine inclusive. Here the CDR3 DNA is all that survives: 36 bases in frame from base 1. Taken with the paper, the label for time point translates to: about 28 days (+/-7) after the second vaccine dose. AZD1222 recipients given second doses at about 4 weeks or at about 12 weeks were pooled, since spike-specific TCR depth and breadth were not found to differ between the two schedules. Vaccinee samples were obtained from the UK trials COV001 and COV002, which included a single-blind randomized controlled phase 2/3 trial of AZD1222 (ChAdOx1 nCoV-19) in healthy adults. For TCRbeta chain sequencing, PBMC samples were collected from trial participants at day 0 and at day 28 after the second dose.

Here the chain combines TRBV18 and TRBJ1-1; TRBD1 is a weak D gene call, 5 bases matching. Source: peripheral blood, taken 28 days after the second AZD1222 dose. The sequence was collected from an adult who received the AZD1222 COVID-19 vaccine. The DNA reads TGTGCCAGCTCACCGCTAGGGGCTGAAGCTTTCTTT. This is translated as CASSPLGAEAFF.